These 30 T cell receptor beta chains originate from one sample sequenced in a study of regulatory T cells in long-lasting Graves disease (dated by TCRdb to about 2021). The protocol used for the library was multiplex PCR. The sequencing machine was an Illumina HiSeq 4000. CDR3 regions were amplified by Arm-PCR with iRepertoire HTBI primers to construct TCR beta libraries. TCRdb reprocessing: public reads trimmed at Q25 with fastp, clones called with MiXCR, in-frame beta chains kept. Every entry covers one CDR3 protein and lists the most common genes and DNA from its rows. The sample has 600,000 to 650,000 distinct CDR3 sequences on record, approximately 15% of them singletons. The ten largest make up around 18% of the sample. In light of the paper, this sample's time point label describes: newly diagnosed GD, antithyroid drugs for less than 3 months. For both TCR sequencing and RNA sequencing, RNA was extracted from PBMCs using TRIzol.

Another study also made use of these data, one on T cells in Graves' hyperthyroidism and ophthalmopathy.

The sample was peripheral blood mononuclear cells (PBMCs), taken at new diagnosis, from a patient treated with antithyroid drugs. Receptors originate from a woman in her twenties or thirties with Graves disease. Donor details come from another sample of the same person, matched by shared clones.

This clonotype was counted many times. The genes are TRBV28 and TRBJ1-1, with D possibly being TRBD1 (5 bases). This CDR3 has 13 amino acids. Trimming took off 7 bases at V and 4 bases at J, with 13 bases between the two ends. Germline lookup yields CDR1 MDHEN and CDR2 SYDVKM. CDR3 DNA sequence: TGTGCCAGCACCTCCGGGGGAGGCACTGAAGCTTTCTTT. It translates to CASTSGGGTEAFF.

This clonotype was seen many times. This chain links TRBV7-2 with TRBJ1-6; no definite D call. Germline loops: CDR1 SGHTA, CDR2 FQGNSA. The CDR3 spans 13 residues. The ends were cut back, 3 bases at V and 13 bases at J, with 13 bases in the middle. Here the CDR3 reads CASSLRHGNPLHF. The CDR3 DNA is TGTGCCAGCAGCTTGAGACACGGAAACCCCCTCCACTTT.

As to this clonotype: Being one base from a much bigger clone, this may be a read error. The V call is TRBV3-1, the J call TRBJ1-1; D not resolved. The CDR3 is 12 residues long. V shed 2 bases and J shed 1 base, with 2 bases lying between them. The germline CDR1 and CDR2 sequences are LGHDT and YNNKEL (reference sequence). This CDR3 reads CASSQSNTEAFF. The CDR3 region has the DNA TGTGCCAGCAGCCAATCGAACACTGAAGCTTTCTTT.

In this sample, this clonotype turned up a few times. This chain joins TRBV10-3 and TRBJ2-1; 7 bases match TRBD1. The CDR3 spans 13 residues. V lost 5 bases to trimming and J lost 4 bases; unmatched junction nucleotides: 2. CDR1 ENHRY and CDR2 SYGVKD come from the germline V gene. In DNA form, the CDR3 reads TGTGCCATCAGTAAGGACAGGTACAATGAGCAGTTCTTC. It specifies CAISKDRYNEQFF.

The sample holds a few counts of this clonotype. V is TRBV5-1 and J is TRBJ2-7, with TRBD1 identical over 7 bases. The CDR3 covers 14 residues. The germline V gene encodes CDR1 SGHRS and CDR2 YFSETQ. The J segment lost 6 bases and the V segment lost 0 bases, leaving 6 bases of the junction unmatched. CDR3 DNA: TGCGCCAGCAGCTTGGCAGGGGGTTTAGGCGAGCAGTACTTC. This encodes CASSLAGGLGEQYF.

The chain uses TRBV3-1 and TRBJ2-2; 7 nucleotides align to TRBD1. V lost 5 bases, J lost 1 base, and 4 bases stayed unmatched. Looked up from germline, CDR1 is LGHDT and CDR2 is YNNKEL (reference sequence). CDR3 length equals 15 residues. CDR3 protein: CASSWGTENTGELFF. As DNA, the CDR3 is TGTGCCAGCAGCTGGGGGACAGAGAACACCGGGGAGCTGTTTTTT.

The rearrangement uses TRBV30 and TRBJ2-7, with 7 bases that match TRBD1. The CDR3 consists of 12 residues. Germline V CDR1 and CDR2: GTSNPN, SVGIG (reference sequence). Trimming cost V 4 bases and J 5 bases; bases outside gene matches: 5. CDR3 amino acids: CAWMGQKNEQYF. Written as DNA, the CDR3 is TGTGCCTGGATGGGACAGAAAAACGAGCAGTACTTC.

This clonotype occurred many times. This rearrangement joins TRBV7-3 to TRBJ1-2; 7 bases are a match to TRBD1. Germline V gene data show CDR1 as SGHTA and CDR2 as FQGTGA. The CDR3 sequence is 15 residues long. V was clipped by 2 bases and J by 2 bases; unmatched bases: 5. The CDR3 here is CASSLYEGANYGYTF. Here the CDR3 DNA reads TGTGCCAGCAGCTTATATGAGGGGGCCAACTATGGCTACACCTTC.

This clonotype was seen ten or more times. The rearrangement joins TRBV7-2 to TRBJ1-2, with a weak D call TRBD1 (6 bases). Germline V gives CDR1 SGHTA, CDR2 FQGNSA. The V end was cut by 3 bases, the J end by 7 bases, with 15 bases between. The CDR3 is made up of 14 amino acids. In nucleotides, the CDR3 is TGTGCCAGCAGCTTTTATGGGGGGCTCGGTGGCTACACCTTC. Translated: CASSFYGGLGGYTF.

This clonotype was counted many times. The rearrangement uses TRBV28 and TRBJ2-7, with 12 bases that match TRBD2. The length of the CDR3 is 16 residues. V gave up 4 bases and J gave up 6 bases; unmatched junction bases: 10. Germline V gene sequence: CDR1 MDHEN, CDR2 SYDVKM. CDR3 amino acids: CASSSTSGRLVGEQYF. CDR3 DNA sequence: TGTGCCAGCAGTTCGACTAGCGGGAGACTGGTCGGCGAGCAGTACTTC.

This clonotype occurred a few times. The chain has TRBV5-1 and TRBJ1-2, with D maybe TRBD1 (5 bases). V lost 3 bases, J lost 5 bases, and 17 bases lay in between. CDR3 length equals 15 residues. Germline CDR1 and CDR2: SGHRS and YFSETQ. Written as DNA, the CDR3 is TGCGCCAGCAGCTCCGATGGGGCAGGGAGGTATGGCTACACCTTC. This codes for CASSSDGAGRYGYTF.

V and J are TRBV3-1 and TRBJ2-1; D remains ambiguous. CDR1 is LGHDT and CDR2 is YNNKEL in the germline V gene (reference sequence). The CDR3 spans 11 residues. The V end lost 3 bases, the J end lost 7 bases, and 4 bases lay between the germline ends. CDR3 amino acids: CASSHPNEQFF. In nucleotides, the CDR3 is TGTGCCAGCAGCCACCCTAATGAGCAGTTCTTC.

This clonotype was counted between two and nine times. The chain uses TRBV20-1 and TRBJ2-2; D gene uncertain. The CDR3 length is 14 residues. V lost 3 bases and J 2 bases, leaving 10 bases between the germline ends. The germline V gene has CDR1 DFQATT and CDR2 SNEGSKA (reference sequence). The CDR3 sequence: CSASTPINTGELFF. CDR3 DNA: TGCAGTGCTAGTACCCCAATCAACACCGGGGAGCTGTTTTTT.

This clonotype was counted at least ten times. The chain joins TRBV20-1 to TRBJ1-1; D unclear. Deletions cut 2 bases from V and 1 base from J, with 11 bases between. The length of the CDR3 is 14 residues. CDR1 and CDR2 (germline): DFQATT, SNEGSKA (reference sequence). The CDR3 sequence is CSARSRTANTEAFF. The CDR3, as DNA: TGCAGTGCTAGAAGCAGAACGGCGAACACTGAAGCTTTCTTT.

This clonotype has just a few counts. The chain is built from TRBV6-1 and TRBJ1-5, with a possible D match to TRBD1 (5 bases). CDR1 is MNHNS and CDR2 is SASEGT in the germline V gene. This CDR3 region has 16 residues. V lost 7 bases to trimming and J lost 0 bases, with 16 bases between them. CDR3 coding DNA: TGTGCCAGCATCAAGGACATTCCAATTAGCAATCAGCCCCAGCATTTT. Protein: CASIKDIPISNQPQHF.

The rearrangement joins TRBV7-2 to TRBJ2-1; D assignment may be TRBD1 or TRBD2 (6 bases each). Trimming left V 5 bases short and J 7 bases short, with 12 bases between. The V gene's germline CDR1 is SGHTA and CDR2 FQGNSA. The CDR3 totals 13 residues. CDR3 sequence: CASSTQGGNEQFF. The CDR3 DNA is TGTGCCAGCAGCACCCAAGGGGGGAATGAGCAGTTCTTC. The full variable domain, with the rest looked up from reference TRBV7-2 and TRBJ2-1, is GAGVSQSPSNKVTEKGKDVELRCDPISGHTALYWYRQSLGQGLEFLIYFQGNSAPDKSGLPSDRFSAERTGGSVSTLTIQRTQQEDSAVYLCASSTQGGNEQFFGPGTRLTVL.

This clonotype occurred a few times. This sequence joins TRBV6-1 and TRBJ2-3, with D tentatively TRBD2 (5 bases). Between the trimmed V and J ends, which lost 6 bases and 0 bases, there was a span of 10 bases. Germline V CDR1 and CDR2: MNHNS, SASEGT. The CDR3 contains 14 residues. The CDR3 spells CASRPDYSTDTQYF. Here the CDR3 DNA reads TGTGCCAGCAGACCAGACTACAGCACAGATACGCAGTATTTT.

This clonotype has a count of ten or more. The chain joins TRBV7-6 to TRBJ1-1, with unresolved D. Germline V gene sequence: CDR1 SGHVS, CDR2 FNYEAQ. V was cut by 1 base and J by 6 bases, with 9 bases left in between. The CDR3 has 13 residues. CDR3 residues: CASSLELGAEAFF. CDR3 nucleotides: TGTGCCAGCAGCTTAGAATTGGGAGCTGAAGCTTTCTTT.

This clonotype was detected many times. The junction departs from germline at one end; a sequencing error may be responsible. The gene calls are TRBV6-1 and TRBJ2-7; the D is unclear. The CDR3 totals 10 residues. In germline, CDR1 is MNHNS, CDR2 SASEGT. CDR3 sequence reads: CATWLQWFIF. The CDR3 DNA reads as TGTGCCACCTGGCTACAGTGGTTTATTTTT.

Many counts were recorded for this clonotype. The chain joins TRBV9 to TRBJ2-7; D possibly uses TRBD1 or TRBD2 (5 bases each). The CDR3 sequence is 16 residues long. V was pared by 0 bases and J by 0 bases, with 13 bases between. From germline, CDR1 is SGDLS and CDR2 YYNGEE. The CDR3: CASSVGGTPSSYEQYF. CDR3 in DNA: TGTGCCAGCAGCGTAGGAGGGACCCCTAGCTCCTACGAGCAGTACTTC.

The rearrangement uses TRBV6-2 or TRBV6-3 and TRBJ1-1; TRBD1 is a possible D gene (5 bases). Trimming left V 6 bases short and J 3 bases short, with 20 bases between. Germline V gene data show CDR1 as MNHEY and CDR2 as SVGEGT. This CDR3 has 16 amino acids. Here the CDR3 DNA reads TGTGCCAGCAGGGCCCGGGCTTGGGGGGGATACACTGAAGCTTTCTTT. It codes for CASRARAWGGYTEAFF.

The V call is TRBV7-6, the J call TRBJ2-5; TRBD2 matches at 9 bases. CDR3 length: 18 residues. V gave up 0 bases and J gave up 4 bases; unmatched junction bases: 12. The germline V gene has CDR1 SGHVS and CDR2 FNYEAQ. CDR3 DNA: TGTGCCAGCAGCTTAGCAGGGTCGGCGGGAGGGCTAGTAGAGACCCAGTACTTC. It translates to CASSLAGSAGGLVETQYF.

In its sample, this clonotype was seen many times. The chain recombines TRBV6-2 or TRBV6-3 with TRBJ1-2; no clear D. Germline CDR1 is MNHEY and CDR2 is SVGEGT. CDR3 size: 13 residues. V lost 6 bases and J lost 10, with 18 bases in between. CDR3 DNA sequence: TGTGCCAGCAGGTCACCGGGAGCCGCATACTACACCTTC. Translated: CASRSPGAAYYTF.

At least ten counts were recorded for this clonotype. The chain combines TRBV12-3 or TRBV12-4 with TRBJ1-2, with TRBD1 identical over 8 bases. The J segment lost 6 bases and the V segment lost 0 bases, leaving 3 bases of the junction unmatched. This CDR3 has 14 amino acids. CDR3 loop: CASSLAGTGDGYTF. The CDR3 DNA reads TGTGCCAGCAGTTTAGCGGGGACAGGTGATGGCTACACCTTC.

A few counts support this clonotype. The V and J genes are TRBV24-1 and TRBJ2-5; a possible D gene is TRBD2 (6 bases). The length of the CDR3 is 12 residues. CDR1 is KGHDR, CDR2 SFDVKD, per germline. V gave up 11 bases and J gave up 10 bases, with 19 bases separating them. The CDR3 is CANGSLTRGQYF. The CDR3 region has the DNA TGTGCCAACGGGAGCCTGACGAGGGGCCAGTACTTC.

This clonotype was detected many times. V usage is TRBV29-1 and J usage is TRBJ1-3; possible D gene TRBD1, 6 bases. Between the trimmed V and J ends, which lost 4 bases and 0 bases, there was a span of 13 bases. Germline V gene lookup returns CDR1 SQVTM and CDR2 ANQGSEA. The CDR3 loop spans 15 amino acids. CDR3 amino acids: CSVVRGGPSGNTIYF. CDR3 coding DNA: TGCAGCGTTGTTAGAGGGGGGCCCTCTGGAAACACCATATATTTT. Looking up the rest from reference TRBV29-1 and TRBJ1-3 gives the full variable domain: SAVISQKPSRDICQRGTSLTIQCQVDSQVTMMFWYRQQPGQSLTLIATANQGSEATYESGFVIDKFPISRPNLTFSTLTVSNMSPEDSSIYLCSVVRGGPSGNTIYFGEGSWLTVV.

This clonotype was observed many times. The rearrangement uses TRBV12-3 or TRBV12-4 and TRBJ2-1, with 8 bases fitting TRBD2. The CDR3 consists of 18 residues. The junction had 13 bases not matched to a gene; V was cut back by 3 bases and J by 3 bases. The CDR3 DNA reads as TGTGCCAGCAGTTTCTATCTACAGCGGGAGTCGTACTACAATGAGCAGTTCTTC. This translates into CASSFYLQRESYYNEQFF.

This chain links TRBV20-1 with TRBJ1-4; D unclear. With 0 bases removed from V and 0 bases from J, the gap between germline ends came to 8 bases. Germline CDR1 reads DFQATT; CDR2 reads SNEGSKA (reference sequence). The CDR3 totals 15 residues. CDR3 sequence: CSAREFGSTNEKLFF. DNA of the CDR3: TGCAGTGCTAGAGAGTTCGGATCAACTAATGAAAAACTGTTTTTT.

The V and J genes are TRBV12-3 or TRBV12-4 and TRBJ1-5, with a weak D call TRBD1 (5 bases). The CDR3 covers 14 residues. V lost 4 bases and J 9 bases, leaving 16 bases between the germline ends. The CDR3 sequence is CASSWDRLMGPQHF. CDR3 DNA: TGTGCCAGCAGTTGGGACCGCCTAATGGGGCCCCAGCATTTT.

This clonotype was observed at least ten times. This chain connects TRBV5-1 to TRBJ2-4, with D possibly being TRBD1 or TRBD2 (5 bases each). Germline V lookup: CDR1 SGHRS, CDR2 YFSETQ. The CDR3 consists of 13 residues. Trimming removed 4 bases at V and 7 bases at J, with 12 bases between. In nucleotides, the CDR3 is TGCGCCAGCAGCAAGGGACCCGGGAACATTCAGTACTTC. It is translated as CASSKGPGNIQYF.